A selection of T cell receptor beta chains follows, all from one sample in a study of blood T cell repertoires in COVID-19. Using immunoSEQ multiplex PCR, the repertoire was profiled, and TCRdb retains in-frame clones only, with some absent. The sample shows 40,000 or so clones, approximately 88% of them seen only once. Material for sequencing was peripheral blood. The receptors originated from a man between 45 and 60 years old with active COVID-19. Each CDR3 is given with its conserved first and last residue. Each record gives: V gene, D gene, CDR3 protein. D genes are given only for firm matches.

>TRBV5-1|.
CASSPSGGTGANVLTF
>TRBV6-5|TRBD2
CASTPGTSGRGEQYF
>TRBV19|.
CASSPDTAAQETQYF
>TRBV10-3|.
CASTDFRDTQYF
>TRBV18|TRBD1
CASSHTGTGGSYEQYF
>TRBV3-1/TRBV3-2|.
CASSQRLQRETQYF
>TRBV7-2|.
CASRPTGTYGYTF
>TRBV28|TRBD1
CASSFTGLGQGGRNTIYF
>TRBV4-1|.
CASSQDGLGAIAKNIQYF
>TRBV19|TRBD1
CASSMAGQGTYEQYF
>TRBV5-1|TRBD1
CASSPGQGTDTQYF
>TRBV30|.
CAGEHNYGYTF
>TRBV4-1|.
CASSLQMQGYTEAFF
>TRBV7-2|TRBD2
CASSPGLAGVHEQYF
>TRBV6-5|.
CASSCGLNVPCEQFF
>TRBV7-3|TRBD2
CASSLTHSGIPKYSEQYF
>TRBV6-5|.
CASLGWMNTEAFF
>TRBV19|.
CASSIDSSMWETQYF
>TRBV7-9|.
CASSLTALNTEAFF
>TRBV4-2|TRBD2
CASSQVGGGPGETQYF
>TRBV7-9|TRBD2
CASSFSGSSDTQYF
>TRBV15|.
CATSRDFPSSQHF
>TRBV19|.
CASSIDLGRGRLVNTEAFF
>TRBV7-9|.
CASSLGTDTQYF
>TRBV10-3|TRBD1
CAISESPTGVGGYTF
>TRBV5-1|TRBD2
CASSRSGTSSYEQYF
>TRBV2|.
CASSEARTGEYYGYTF
>TRBV15|TRBD1
CATSRDRGTAGNTIYF
>TRBV7-9|.
CASSPLNTDTQYF
>TRBV5-5|.
CASSLGVGEQYF
>TRBV18|TRBD2
CASSPLLLAGGPGETQYF
>TRBV3-1/TRBV3-2|.
CASSQRSGTGELFF
>TRBV11-1|.
CASSDGGYEQYF
>TRBV10-3|.
CAISGEAAPNEKLFF